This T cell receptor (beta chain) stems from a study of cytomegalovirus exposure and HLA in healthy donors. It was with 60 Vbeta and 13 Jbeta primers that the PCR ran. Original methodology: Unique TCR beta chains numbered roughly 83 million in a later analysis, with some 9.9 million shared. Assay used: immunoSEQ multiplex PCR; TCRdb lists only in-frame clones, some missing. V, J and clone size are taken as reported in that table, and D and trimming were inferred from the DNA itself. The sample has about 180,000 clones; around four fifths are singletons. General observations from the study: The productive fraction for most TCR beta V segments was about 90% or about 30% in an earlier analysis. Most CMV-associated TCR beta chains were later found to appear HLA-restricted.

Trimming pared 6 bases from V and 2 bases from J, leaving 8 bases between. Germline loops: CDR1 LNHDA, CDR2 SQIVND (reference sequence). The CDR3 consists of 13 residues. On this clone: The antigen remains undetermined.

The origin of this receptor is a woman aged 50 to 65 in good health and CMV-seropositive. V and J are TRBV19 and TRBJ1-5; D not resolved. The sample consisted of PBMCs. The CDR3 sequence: CASSGMGNQPQHF. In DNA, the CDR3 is TGTGCCAGTAGCGGTATGGGCAATCAGCCCCAGCATTTT.